Listed here is a single TCR beta chain. The CDR3 covers 14 residues. V shed 7 bases and J 9 bases; nucleotides not matched to a gene: 10. Germline V gene data show CDR1 as SNHLY and CDR2 as FYNNEI. The source of the sample is a study of blood T cells in healthy people across ages. A J-beta primer mix and a sample-barcoded 5' primer were used in a second PCR of roughly 6 to 11 cycles. The template-switch adaptor was a 5' adaptor with 12 random nucleotides. It tagged each cDNA molecule. TCRdb ran MiXCR on the 5' RACE reads and lists one entry per CDR3 protein. The repertoire holds roughly 1.7 million distinct CDR3 sequences, roughly 32% seen once, with roughly 10% in the top ten.

This receptor was taken from a woman under 40 in good health. The chain employs TRBV2 and TRBJ2-1, with 9 bases matching TRBD2. Sequences were obtained from blood. CDR3 nucleotides: TGTGCCAGCAATTCGCTAGCGGGGCGGGGTGAGCAGTTCTTC. Translation: CASNSLAGRGEQFF.